These 18 T cell receptor beta chains came from one sample sequenced in a study of blood T cell repertoires in COVID-19. Assay: immunoSEQ multiplex PCR; the TCRdb copy retains only in-frame clones and omits some. The sample shows 110,000 to 150,000 clones, roughly 80% of them seen only once. The sequenced sample was PBMCs or T cells enriched from blood (not recorded which). The receptor set was obtained from a man aged 50 to 59 who had recovered from COVID-19.

The V call is TRBV28, the J call TRBJ2-3; D is perhaps TRBD1 (6 bases). This CDR3 is built from 14 residues. CDR1 MDHEN and CDR2 SYDVKM come from the germline V gene. Trimming shortened V by 5 bases and J by 0 bases, and 9 bases separated the two germline ends. CDR3 sequence (DNA): TGTGCCAGCAGTGGACAGTCTAGCACAGATACGCAGTATTTT. It codes for CASSGQSSTDTQYF. The variable domain in full, completed from reference TRBV28 and TRBJ2-3, reads DVKVTQSSRYLVKRTGEKVFLECVQDMDHENMFWYRQDPGLGLRLIYFSYDVKMKEKGDIPEGYSVSREKKERFSLILESASTNQTSMYLCASSGQSSTDTQYFGPGTRLTVL.

The chain recombines TRBV7-2 with TRBJ1-5; D remains unclear. Trimming stripped 7 bases from V and 4 bases from J, with 11 bases between. CDR3 length: 13 residues. Germline V gene lookup returns CDR1 SGHTA and CDR2 FQGNSA. The CDR3 spells CASTTTGNQPQHF. As DNA, the CDR3 is TGTGCCAGCACCACGACCGGGAATCAGCCCCAGCATTTT.

The genes are TRBV5-5 and TRBJ2-1; 7 bases are a match to TRBD1. The J segment lost 9 bases and the V segment lost 7 bases, leaving 10 bases of the junction unmatched. The CDR3 runs to 13 residues. The germline gives CDR1 SGHKS, CDR2 YYEKEE (reference sequence). The CDR3 loop reads CASSAEQGPEQFF. In DNA, the CDR3 is TGTGCCAGCTCGGCCGAACAGGGGCCTGAGCAGTTCTTC.

CDR3 sequence: CASSRGQGMNTEAFF. The CDR3 nucleotides read TGTGCCAGCTCACGAGGACAGGGGATGAACACTGAAGCTTTCTTT. This chain joins TRBV18 and TRBJ1-1; 9 bases fit TRBD1. CDR1 is KGHSH, CDR2 LQKENI, per germline. The CDR3 is 15 amino acids. With 4 bases clipped from V and 0 bases from J, the junction kept 3 bases outside the gene matches. Full variable domain (rest looked up from reference TRBV18 and TRBJ1-1): NAGVMQNPRHLVRRRGQEARLRCSPMKGHSHVYWYRQLPEEGLKFMVYLQKENIIDESGMPKERFSAEFPKEGPSILRIQQVVRGDSAAYFCASSRGQGMNTEAFFGQGTRLTVV.

The sample holds one count of this clone. The chain links TRBV29-1 to TRBJ2-5; D gene ambiguous. The CDR3 length is 10 residues. V lost 7 bases, J lost 5 bases, and 8 bases lay in between. From germline, CDR1 is SQVTM and CDR2 ANQGSEA. In DNA, the CDR3 is TGCAGCGCCCGGTGGGAGACCCAGTACTTC. Its translation is CSARWETQYF.

CDR3 nucleotides: TGCGCCAGCAGCTTGGCTGCTAGCGGGGGGGTCACCGCCTTTTACAATGAGCAGTTCTTC. The encoded protein is CASSLAASGGVTAFYNEQFF. This rearrangement joins TRBV5-1 to TRBJ2-1; TRBD2 aligns across 12 bases. The CDR3 is 20 residues long. CDR1 SGHRS and CDR2 YFSETQ come from the germline V gene. J lost 4 bases, V lost 0 bases, and 14 bases had no gene match. The full variable domain, completed using reference TRBV5-1 and TRBJ2-1, is KAGVTQTPRYLIKTRGQQVTLSCSPISGHRSVSWYQQTPGQGLQFLFEYFSETQRNKGNFPGRFSGRQFSNSRSEMNVSTLELGDSALYLCASSLAASGGVTAFYNEQFFGPGTRLTVL.

CDR3 nucleotide sequence: TGCGCCAGCAGCTTGGCCCGGGTCCAGGGCTTGAACACTGAAGCTTTCTTT. It encodes CASSLARVQGLNTEAFF. The chain combines TRBV5-1 with TRBJ1-1; a weak D match, TRBD1 (5 bases). The germline V gene encodes CDR1 SGHRS and CDR2 YFSETQ. With 0 bases removed from V and 0 bases from J, the gap between germline ends came to 15 bases. This CDR3 region has 17 residues.

CDR3 sequence: CASSSPGGRLNTEAFF. The DNA of the CDR3 is TGTGCCAGCAGTTCCCCGGGAGGCAGACTGAACACTGAAGCTTTCTTT. The chain combines TRBV28 with TRBJ1-1; the D is unclear. The V gene's germline CDR1 is MDHEN and CDR2 SYDVKM. V was cut by 4 bases and J by 0 bases, with 15 bases left in between. This CDR3 has 16 amino acids.

The V call is TRBV2, the J call TRBJ1-3; the D gene is possibly TRBD1 (5 bases). In germline, CDR1 is SNHLY, CDR2 FYNNEI. The CDR3 consists of 15 residues. The V and J ends lost 6 bases and 4 bases respectively, with 16 bases between them. CDR3 sequence (DNA): TGTGCCAGCAGGGACCACAGGCCCTCGGGAAACACCATATATTTT. As protein: CASRDHRPSGNTIYF.

This rearrangement joins TRBV7-2 to TRBJ1-3, with 9 bases lining up with TRBD1. In germline, CDR1 is SGHTA, CDR2 FQGNSA. The CDR3 totals 17 residues. V shed 5 bases, J shed 0 bases, and the junction held 8 bases outside the gene matches. The CDR3 nucleotides are TGTGCCAGCAGCCACGGGGGACAGGGTTACTCTGGAAACACCATATATTTT. Amino acid sequence: CASSHGGQGYSGNTIYF.

The chain has TRBV27 and TRBJ2-7; weak D call: TRBD2 (5 bases). The CDR3 is 14 amino acids. Trimming took 6 bases from V and 2 from J, leaving 14 bases between them. Germline CDR1 MNHEY, CDR2 SMNVEV (reference sequence). As DNA, the CDR3 is TGTGCCAGCAGGTACTCGGGGTCTACCTACGAGCAGTACTTC. This codes for CASRYSGSTYEQYF.

This clone is classed as medium-sized. V and J are TRBV7-3 and TRBJ2-1, with 7 bases that match TRBD2. Germline V gene sequence: CDR1 SGHTA, CDR2 FQGTGA. The CDR3 loop spans 13 amino acids. The V gene end was trimmed by 9 bases and the J gene end by 5 bases; junction bases not matched to a gene: 7. In nucleotides, the CDR3 is TGTGCCAGTGCTAGCGGAAATAACAATGAGCAGTTCTTC. It translates to CASASGNNNEQFF.

The gene calls are TRBV6-5 and TRBJ1-4, with D uncertain. The CDR3 sequence is 16 residues long. Germline lookup yields CDR1 MNHEY and CDR2 SVGAGI. V lost 0 bases to trimming and J lost 5 bases, with 13 bases between them. Here the CDR3 DNA reads TGTGCCAGCAGTTACTCGAAGCCAGTGCGGAATGAAAAACTGTTTTTT. Amino acids: CASSYSKPVRNEKLFF.

The rearrangement uses TRBV6-5 and TRBJ1-5; 7 positions match TRBD1. Germline lookup yields CDR1 MNHEY and CDR2 SVGAGI. The CDR3 length is 15 residues. Trimming at V came to 6 bases and at J to 6 bases, leaving 11 bases not matched to a gene. CDR3 loop: CASSSDRASSQPQHF. The CDR3 DNA reads TGTGCCAGCAGCTCTGACAGGGCATCCTCTCAGCCCCAGCATTTT.

V is TRBV27 and J is TRBJ2-1, with 14 bases aligning to TRBD2. V shed 7 bases and J 0 bases; nucleotides not matched to a gene: 8. Germline assignment: CDR1 MNHEY and CDR2 SMNVEV (reference sequence). The CDR3 has 18 amino acids. In nucleotides, the CDR3 is TGTGCCAGCACTCCCTCCGGACTAGCGGGGGGCTCCTACAATGAGCAGTTCTTC. Its protein is CASTPSGLAGGSYNEQFF.

This clone was seen only a few times. V and J are TRBV7-3 and TRBJ2-7; 10 bases are shared with TRBD1. Germline V gene data show CDR1 as SGHTA and CDR2 as FQGTGA. This CDR3 spans 14 amino acids. V lost 5 bases to trimming and J lost 2 bases; unmatched junction nucleotides: 3. CDR3 sequence (DNA): TGTGCCAGCAGCCGCGGACAGGGGGCCTACGAGCAGTACTTC. Its protein is CASSRGQGAYEQYF.

CDR3 amino acids: CASTSGPFREQYF. The CDR3 DNA is TGCGCCAGCACTAGCGGACCATTCCGCGAGCAGTACTTC. This chain links TRBV10-1 with TRBJ2-7, with 7 nucleotides matching TRBD2. This CDR3 is built from 13 residues. J lost 6 bases, V lost 7 bases, and 9 bases had no gene match. From germline, CDR1 is WNHNN and CDR2 SYGVQD (reference sequence).

The CDR3 protein is CSASVTGRGDTEAFF. The DNA for the CDR3 is TGCAGTGCTAGTGTGACAGGGCGGGGTGACACTGAAGCTTTCTTT. The rearrangement joins TRBV20-1 to TRBJ1-1; 7 positions match TRBD1. This CDR3 has 15 amino acids. Germline assignment: CDR1 DFQATT and CDR2 SNEGSKA (reference sequence). The junction had 10 bases not matched to a gene; V was cut back by 3 bases and J by 3 bases.